One and the same sample provided the 2 T cell receptor beta chains below, sequenced in a study of blood T cell repertoires in COVID-19. TCRdb's copy holds only in-frame clones and misses some; the assay was immunoSEQ multiplex PCR. The sample lists under 90,000 clones, about 88% occurring once. The sequencing input was peripheral blood. The source of these receptors is a man aged 65-85 years with active or convalescent COVID-19.

V gene TRBV27 combines with J gene TRBJ1-2; no clear D. The CDR3 is made up of 11 amino acids. Germline lookup yields CDR1 MNHEY and CDR2 SMNVEV (reference sequence). V lost 5 bases and J 2 bases, leaving 3 bases between the germline ends. In nucleotides, the CDR3 is TGTGCCAGCAGTCCGAACTATGGCTACACCTTC. Its protein is CASSPNYGYTF.

The chain links TRBV20-1 to TRBJ1-2, with TRBD1 matching over 7 bases. The CDR3 has 18 amino acids. V was clipped by 3 bases and J by 1 base; unmatched bases: 17. Germline CDR1 and CDR2: DFQATT and SNEGSKA (reference sequence). The CDR3 region has the DNA TGCAGTGCTAGTTTCAATATGGGACAGAGTTTCCTTAACTATGGCTACACCTTC. Its translation: CSASFNMGQSFLNYGYTF.